This TCR beta chain stems from a study of blood T cells in healthy people across ages (dated by TCRdb to 2015 to 2017). Context from the whole study: In model experiments, template switching captured about one uniquely barcoded TCR beta cDNA molecule for every two T cells. The study measured age-related changes in TCR beta repertoire diversity using deep sequencing normalized with unique cDNA molecular identifiers. The donors were split into four age groups: young (average about 15 years), middle-aged (more than 35), aged (over 55) and long-lived (roughly 80). To avoid experimental bias, donors of different ages were distributed randomly across sequencing lanes. Two additional independent replicas of 1 million unique cDNA reads from the same blood draw were analyzed for two donors (one aged 18 to 29 and one aged 80 or older). The full study reports these points: Observed TCR beta diversity correlated strongly with the percentage of naive T cells measured by flow cytometry. Since profiling was done on bulk unsorted PBMCs, naive and antigen-experienced compartments could not be conclusively compared. Observed TCR beta diversity per million T cells fell roughly linearly with age, and a significant reduction was already apparent by age around 40. The long-lived group showed more naive CD4+ T cells, fewer expanded clones and increased TCR diversity than the aged group, suggesting age selection. The CMV infection status of donors was not known, potentially confounding age-related changes in expanded clonotypes. Estimates of total diversity based on one million sequenced T cells were regarded as lower bounds and as underestimates.

The germline V gene (reference sequence) specifies LGHDT as CDR1 and YNNKEL as CDR2. The cysteine opens and the phenylalanine closes a CDR3 of 18 amino acids. The entry retains the CDR3 DNA only, 54 bases that are in frame from base 1. Trimming accounts for 4 bases at V and 4 bases at J, while the number of junction bases matched to no gene is 16. As for this clonotype: Which antigen it targets is not known. There are no base qualities to consult, and no much larger clone falls within one base.

Donors were 39 systemically healthy Caucasian individuals from Russia aged 6 to 90 years. Each donor gave around 9 milliliters of peripheral blood, collected into EDTA-treated Vacutainer tubes. Ficoll-Paque density-gradient centrifugation was used to isolate PBMCs, with at least 7 million per sample. Trizol reagent was used to extract total RNA from PBMCs, with at least 5.5 micrograms per sample. The percentages of naive CD45RAhigh/CD27high T cells were determined by flow cytometry on a PBMC aliquot from every donor. The library was prepared using 5' RACE. For sequencing, an Illumina HiSeq 2500 was employed. A second PCR of about 7 to 12 cycles was run with a J-beta primer mix and a sample-barcoded 5' primer. Each TCR beta cDNA molecule received a unique molecular identifier from a template-switch 5' adaptor carrying 12 random nucleotides. At least 2.5 million CDR3-containing paired-end reads were obtained from each sample. All of the RNA was converted into first-strand cDNA using the Mint cDNA synthesis kit, with a TRBC-specific oligonucleotide serving as the primer. After uracil-DNA glycosylase treatment, a first 18-cycle PCR used universal primers M1SS and BC2_uni_R on all cDNA. As for the original processing: For normalization, 1 million high-quality reads, each with a distinct molecular identifier, were randomly selected from each sample. Instead of being binned into consensus sequences, reads with shared molecular identifiers were discarded. CDR3 identification, clonotype clustering and error correction used MiTCR with a Q25 quality threshold and the strictest error-elimination algorithm. A nonparametric unseen species model using Euler transformation provided a lower-bound estimate of total TCR beta diversity. TCRdb ran its own pipeline on the public reads, namely fastp trimming at Q25 and MiXCR clone calling, and kept in-frame beta chains. Identical CDR3 protein sequences are pooled into one entry, listed with their most common genes and DNA. These V and J calls derive from TCRdb rather than the authors' analysis. Present in this sample are 800,000 to 950,000 distinct CDR3 sequences, 40% to 60% of which were seen just once. Clones ranked in the top ten supply 13% of the sample.

Sequencing used blood. This sequence originates from a man aged 25-45 years in good health. The chain is made from TRBV3-1 and TRBJ2-3; the central 8 bases match TRBD1. CDR3 loop: CASSPGTGRARAADTQYF. In nucleotides, the sequence is TGTGCCAGCAGCCCCGGGACAGGCAGGGCCCGGGCGGCAGATACGCAGTATTTT.